This TCR beta chain is from a study of blood T cell repertoires in COVID-19. As for the study in general: The study drew acute and convalescent COVID-19 samples from the United States, Italy and Spain. The cDNA or gDNA used as material had been derived from T cells, B-cell-depleted T cells, or PBMCs.

V was shortened by 0 bases and J by 0 bases, with 14 bases between the two germline ends. CDR1 and CDR2 (germline): SEHNR, FQNEAQ (reference sequence). The CDR3 runs 18 residues. Per the authors' pipeline: Estimation of nucleated cell counts was performed using reference gene primer amplification. Here immunoSEQ multiplex PCR was the method, and the copy in TCRdb shows in-frame clones only, minus some. For V, J and clone size, that table is used; D and trimming come from the DNA. The profile shows 110,000 to 150,000 clones, around 86% of them singletons. The rearrangement joins TRBV7-9 to TRBJ1-4; D is ambiguous. The specimen sequenced was peripheral blood. The receptor was isolated from an elderly woman with acute or convalescent COVID-19. The CDR3 coding sequence is TGTGCCAGCAGCTTAGCAGCTGGGTCTGGAGCAACTAATGAAAAACTGTTTTTT. Its protein is CASSLAAGSGATNEKLFF.